The sequence of this TCR beta chain was determined in a study of CD8+ T cells in alopecia areata (dated 2018 in TCRdb). Concerning the study at large: The treated patients took part in an open-label pilot trial in which moderate-to-severe alopecia areata was treated with oral tofacitinib at 5 to 10 mg twice daily. Biopsies were taken from tofacitinib-treated patients at baseline and again at 4 and 24 weeks into treatment, and several of those patients also had a later scalp biopsy. Scalp clonality was compared across normal scalp (n=4), patchy alopecia areata scalp (n=8), and alopecia totalis/universalis scalp (n=8). Scalp tissue and sorted CD4+ and CD8+ peripheral blood T cells from patchy and totalis/universalis alopecia areata patients and from healthy controls were covered by human TCRbeta sequencing. The study used high-throughput TCRbeta sequencing to examine T cell clonal expansion in alopecia areata, in both the C3H/HeJ mouse model and human patients. Disease severity in treated patients was measured with the SALT score, which quantifies the percentage of affected scalp surface area. RNA came from the PAXgene miRNA kit for fixed scalp, the miRNeasy kit for PBMCs, and the RNeasy kit for mouse skin. Amplification of TCRbeta CDR3 regions was done by immunoSEQ multiplex PCR using 35 Vbeta forward primers and 13 Jbeta reverse primers. Patients received tofacitinib for 6 to 18 months and were then followed off drug for 6 months to check for delayed response and recurrence. Summary of the overall study and its limitations: Compared with mice, TCR sequences shared between patients were less clear, possibly partly because of HLA diversity across the patient population. During tofacitinib treatment, many expanded lesional clones stuck around in both scalp and blood, and this persistence may partly explain why relapse happens after treatment is stopped. Unlike mouse skin, where gammadelta T cells dominate, normal human skin contains resident alphabeta T cells that get sequenced too, which complicates analysis of the scalp TCR repertoire. Lesional scalp, especially in alopecia totalis/universalis, showed higher clonality and more expanded CD8+ clones than normal scalp, suggesting antigenic drive. Tofacitinib significantly lowered scalp clonality and the number of expanded CD8+ clones among the top 100 scalp clones. Because the treated cohort was small and included a single nonresponder, larger studies are needed to assess links between baseline CD8+ expansion and response.

This specimen's time point label, interpreted: about 4 weeks on oral tofacitinib. In the paper's terms, the treatment or condition label means: oral pan-JAK inhibitor, 5-10 mg twice daily. Lesional scalp punch biopsies and peripheral blood were obtained from alopecia areata patients. PBMCs were separated by density centrifugation and stained for CD3, CD4 and CD8, after which CD4+ and CD8+ T cells were sorted on a FACSAria. Deletion took 5 bases off V and 2 bases off J, with a span of 25 bases between the germline ends. Sequences MNHEY (CDR1) and SMNVEV (CDR2) are obtained from the germline V gene (reference sequence). Inclusive of the bounding cysteine and phenylalanine, the CDR3 is 19 residues long. Of all the DNA, just the CDR3 is kept, 57 bases in frame from base 1. Remarks on this clone: It has no known antigen specificity. The input lacks base qualities; no much larger clone sits a single base away.

The method was the immunoSEQ multiplex PCR assay. For TCR sequencing, RNA was extracted from every sample and reverse transcribed into cDNA to serve as template. First-strand cDNA was synthesized with SuperScript III using a 2:1 mix of oligo-dT and random hexamers. Amplification bias was assessed with a synthetic immune receptor repertoire, and residual bias was removed computationally. As for how the authors treated the data: Raw reads were preprocessed to remove errors, and CDR3 was defined by IMGT conventions from the conserved cysteine to phenylalanine. To get clonality, Shannon entropy was normalized by log2 of the number of productive unique TCRs and the result was subtracted from 1. CD4 or CD8 identity of scalp clones was inferred by cross-referencing scalp TCRbeta sequences with sorted blood CD4 and CD8 repertoires. TCRdb provides this immuneACCESS table in a form limited to in-frame rearrangements. Some clones are lacking; in checked studies, under half of them reflect an unresolved V gene, and why the rest are absent is not known. That table gives V, J and clone size, and the DNA gave D and trimming. In all, the sample holds some 150,000 clones, and roughly 86% of those were seen once. Of the sample, over 10% falls within the top ten clones.

Here the chain combines TRBV27 and TRBJ1-5; a tentative D match to TRBD1 spans 6 bases. This receptor was obtained from a human donor with alopecia areata. This specimen consisted of CD8+ T cells sorted from blood, obtained at week 4, from a patient treated with tofacitinib. The bases are TGTGCCAGCAGTCGACTAAAGGTATGGGGGGCGTGGGGCAATCAGCCCCAGCATTTT. Translated, this is CASSRLKVWGAWGNQPQHF.